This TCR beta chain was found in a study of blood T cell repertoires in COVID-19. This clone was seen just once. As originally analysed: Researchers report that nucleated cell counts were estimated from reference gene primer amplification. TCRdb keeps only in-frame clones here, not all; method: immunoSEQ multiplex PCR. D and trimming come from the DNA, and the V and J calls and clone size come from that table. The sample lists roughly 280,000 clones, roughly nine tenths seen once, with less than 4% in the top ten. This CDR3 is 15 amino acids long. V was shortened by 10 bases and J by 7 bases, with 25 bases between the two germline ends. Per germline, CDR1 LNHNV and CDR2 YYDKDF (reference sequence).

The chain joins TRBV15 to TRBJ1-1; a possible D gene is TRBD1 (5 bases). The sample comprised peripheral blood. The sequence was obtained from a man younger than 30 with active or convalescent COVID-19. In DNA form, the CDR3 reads TGTGCCAGTGCCACCAGTGGGGGGAGTACAAGTGAAGCTTTCTTT. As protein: CASATSGGSTSEAFF.